The 2 T cell receptor beta chains reported below all come from one sample, sequenced in a study of siplizumab effects on memory and regulatory T cells. TCRdb keeps only in-frame clones here, not all; method: immunoSEQ multiplex PCR. This repertoire shows about 56,000 clones, less than 98% found once; its top ten account for 0.85% to 1.4%. The sample taken for sequencing was naive CD8+ T cells sorted from blood. Receptor source: a human donor in good health.

The chain employs TRBV10-1 and TRBJ2-3; no reliable D call. Germline CDR1 reads WNHNN; CDR2 reads SYGVQD (reference sequence). The CDR3 has 17 amino acids. V was trimmed by 3 bases and J by 4 bases, leaving 20 bases between them. CDR3 residues: CASSDFRVQLAADTQYF. The DNA for the CDR3 is TGCGCCAGCAGTGATTTTAGGGTCCAATTGGCGGCAGATACGCAGTATTTT.

The chain uses TRBV7-9 and TRBJ1-2; no clear D. The germline V gene has CDR1 SEHNR and CDR2 FQNEAQ (reference sequence). V was trimmed by 6 bases and J by 8 bases, leaving 10 bases between them. The length of the CDR3 is 11 residues. CDR3 sequence: CASSPLEGYTF. In DNA form, the CDR3 reads TGTGCCAGCAGTCCCCTGGAGGGCTACACCTTC.